This T cell receptor beta chain was recovered during a study of cytomegalovirus exposure and HLA in healthy donors (dated by TCRdb to the late 2010s). About the investigation overall: In an earlier analysis of roughly 500 of the donors, 250 to 350 Gb of sequence data and approximately 100 million unique TCR beta sequences from about 179 million T cells were reported. About 300 gigabases of sequencing data and 70 million to 100 million unique TCR sequences were included in an early release covering 550 to 800 HLA-typed donors. Of the 300 to 450 genotyped donors, roughly 80% fell in the genetic ancestry cluster associated with self-reported Caucasian donors. The study was designed to test whether signatures of past pathogen exposure could be identified by cataloging public T cell receptors. Using immunosequencing, the study profiled T cell repertoires from 666 subjects and related those repertoires to cytomegalovirus serostatus. Besides the first cohort of 500 to 700 subjects, a separate validation cohort made up of 120 different subjects was used. High-throughput TCR immunosequencing, statistical association of individual TCRs with disease status, and machine learning were combined to predict cytomegalovirus infection status. A later analysis re-analyzed previously published TCR beta repertoires from 650 to 800 donors and added high-resolution HLA genotyping to study TCR occurrence patterns. Rather than using new phenotypic data, the later analysis identified candidate immune exposures from TCR beta sequences and from how often those sequences occurred across donors. In an earlier analysis of 500 to 650 of the donors, high-throughput TCR beta sequencing was used to judge whether each TCR beta V gene segment behaved as functional or pseudogenic. Donor age, sex, ethnicity and CMV serostatus were compiled together with the repertoire data. A later genetic analysis used genome-wide SNP genotypes for about three fifths of the 666 donors, treating that subset as a discovery cohort. Every discovery cohort repertoire had been produced on one sequencing platform. HLA typing covered class I and class II loci at four-digit resolution. The number of donors typed differed by locus, with about 629-640 for A, B, C, DRB1 and DQB1, around 500 for DQA1, 600 to 610 for DPA1, and approximately 470 for DPB1. A few DR-DQ haplotypes were treated as single units for association and clustering because of strong linkage in the cohort. Across roughly 420 genotyped donors of the cohort, an average of roughly 250,000 unique TCR beta nucleotide sequences per donor were sequenced, and roughly 18% of those sequences were non-productive. General conclusions and limits of the study: The classifier was reported to diagnose cytomegalovirus status with high specificity and sensitivity in both the original and validation cohorts. A later analysis found that TCR association rates varied across HLA loci, with DRB1 alleles showing the most associated TCRs and HLA-C alleles the fewest. In an earlier analysis of about 550 of the donors, most TCR beta V segments were observed in productive rearrangements about 87% or about 30% of the time, broadly matching IMGT annotations. Assigning TCR associations to individual alleles was difficult when HLA alleles, especially DR and DQ, strongly co-occurred. The only immune exposure information available for the cohort was CMV serostatus. In a later analysis, 16,951 TCR beta sequences were associated with specific HLA alleles at a false discovery rate of 0.05. The study listed 150 to 200 TCR beta chains as associated with cytomegalovirus. According to a later analysis, parvovirus B19, influenza, CMV and Epstein-Barr virus appeared linked to several top co-occurrence clusters. Because counts were too low, 15 or so rarely observed V segments, including chromosome 9 orphons, were excluded from the earlier analysis of some 590 of the donors. According to a later analysis, most CMV-associated TCR beta chains appeared to be HLA-restricted, and the HLA associations seemed to be driven largely by CMV exposure. Three of the identified cytomegalovirus-associated TCR beta chains were confirmed in vitro to be specific for cytomegalovirus antigens. In a later genetic analysis, a missense DCLRE1C variant was associated with V-gene and J-gene trimming of TCR beta chains, and the association was replicated in an independent cohort. A further reported finding was that TCR beta sequences accurately predicted the HLA-A and HLA-B alleles for most subjects in the first cohort. HLA typing was unavailable for some donors at each locus, so association tests used only the typed subset. In a later analysis, HLA-associated TCR beta chains were found to be more clonally expanded and to have lower generation probabilities than equally common non-associated chains. A cluster of highly shared sequence variants was judged likely to be a technical artifact of the sequencing pipeline. The presence/absence analyses assumed that sequencing depth was roughly uniform across donors, and that assumption may not be true. Some IMGT-functional V segments, including TRBV6-2 and TRBV6-3, could not be told apart with the 87-base-pair reads, so those segments were excluded. Only TCR beta chains were sequenced in this cohort, and the absence of alpha or paired-chain data limited detectable features. A later genetic analysis reported fewer N-insertions in productive TCRs among donors in an Asian-associated ancestry cluster than the roughly 700-donor mean. Linkage disequilibrium might explain the correlated functional status among segregating V segments, but an unknown experimental factor could not be ruled out. The authors suggested that the approach could potentially be extended to other disease states and immunological phenotypes. Most TCR sequences were observed very rarely across donors, whereas some public TCRs were present in many individuals.

The germline V gene sets CDR1 to SQVTM and CDR2 to ANQGSEA. The CDR3, from cysteine to phenylalanine, totals 9 residues. Left in the record is the CDR3 DNA by itself, 27 bases read in frame from the first base. V lost 4 bases and J lost 11 bases; the stretch between them is 6 bases long. The cohort consisted of 670 or so healthy bone marrow donors. All cohort members were sampled while nominally healthy, although unrecorded immune exposures were likely present. The donor tested CMV seropositive and was one of the 289 seropositive cohort members. A peripheral blood sample was provided by each donor, and peripheral blood mononuclear cells were used for TCR beta sequencing. Genomic DNA extraction from the blood cell samples was performed with the Qiagen DNeasy Blood Extraction Kit. A note on this clone: Its target antigen remains unknown. No clone much larger than this one lies a single base away; base qualities are absent.

The receptor library was made with the immunoSEQ multiplex PCR assay. For the multiplex PCR, a mixture combining 60 forward primers for TCR Vbeta segments and 13 reverse primers for TCR Jbeta segments was used. The CDR3 region of rearranged TCR beta genes was amplified from genomic DNA by a multiplex PCR assay. Amplified TCR beta libraries were sequenced as 87-base-pair reads on the Illumina HiSeq System. The original methods were these. A later analysis tallied 75 million to 95 million unique TCR beta chains across the 700 or so repertoires, and around 9.9 million of those chains were shared by two or more donors. Raw reads were error-corrected and collapsed into unique sequences with a nearest-neighbor algorithm that merged closely related sequences to remove PCR and sequencing errors. To assign V, D and J gene segments, CDR3 sequences were aligned to IMGT reference sequences. For a sequence to be retained, at least a six-nucleotide match to both a V gene segment and a J gene segment was required. Rearrangements were classified as productive when the CDR3 lacked stop codons and remained in frame with V and J, and all other rearrangements were classified as non-productive. CDR3 was defined by IMGT convention, running from the second conserved V-encoded cysteine to the conserved J-encoded phenylalanine. The earlier analysis of roughly 590 of the donors excluded any sequence lacking an unambiguous match to a single V gene segment. An earlier analysis of a few hundred of the donors classified V segments as functional when productive rearrangements were above 56.7% and as segregating when the standard deviation between donors was above 5%. To diagnose cytomegalovirus status from the catalog of TCR beta chain sequences, a statistical classification framework was built. V and J gene assignment, in a later analysis, came from comparing TCR nucleotide sequences with IMGT/GENE-DB human TR gene sequences. A later analysis assigned CDR3 sequences and most-parsimonious VDJ recombination scenarios with the TCRdist pipeline. A later analysis defined each TCR beta chain by its CDR3 amino acid sequence plus V-gene family, and excluded reads lacking a unique V-gene family. In a later analysis, a few hundred highly shared, low-generation-probability nucleotide sequences were removed to address suspected cross-contamination and a sequencing artifact. A later analysis calculated a clonal expansion index for each public chain from normalized within-repertoire ranks of inferred template counts. A later analysis computed generation probabilities with a VDJ recombination model fitted to out-of-frame rearrangements, and checked the results against IGoR. In a later analysis, TCR-TCR, TCR-HLA and TCR-CMV co-occurrence was scored with hypergeometric tests, and a repertoire-size bias correction was applied to TCR pairs. A later analysis estimated false discovery rates by permuting HLA or CMV assignments 20 times. In a later analysis, co-occurring TCRs were grouped using DBSCAN, and TCRdist sequence similarity was added for clustering within HLA-allele-positive subsets. For co-occurrence clustering, repertoires with fewer than 30,000 or more than 120,000 public chains were excluded, along with several repertoires with anomalous nucleotide sharing. Held by TCRdb, this immuneACCESS table contains in-frame sequences only and omits some clones. Under half of the omission traces to an unresolved V gene where checked; the cause of the rest is unknown. The D gene and trimming were derived from the DNA, and the V and J assignments and clone size from that table. This sample lists about 44,000 clones; roughly nine tenths were detected once. The ten largest clones represent roughly 8% of the sample.

The sample consisted of PBMCs. The chain is made from TRBV29-1 and TRBJ2-1, with TRBD1 as a weak D call on 5 bases. This receptor was taken from a woman aged 40 to 55 in good health and CMV-seropositive. The CDR3 protein: CSVGQQQFF. At the DNA level, the sequence is TGCAGCGTTGGACAGCAGCAGTTCTTC.